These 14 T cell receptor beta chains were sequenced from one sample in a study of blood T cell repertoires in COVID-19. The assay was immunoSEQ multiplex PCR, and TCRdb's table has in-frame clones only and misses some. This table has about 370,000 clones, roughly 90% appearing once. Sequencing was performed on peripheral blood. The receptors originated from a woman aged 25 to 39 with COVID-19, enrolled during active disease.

The CDR3 DNA reads TGTGCCAGCAGTCGGGACATTGAAGAGACCCAGTACTTC. Its translation: CASSRDIEETQYF. The chain recombines TRBV11-2 with TRBJ2-5, with D maybe TRBD1 (6 bases). The CDR3 sequence is 13 residues long. Trimming left V 6 bases short and J 3 bases short, with 11 bases between. CDR1 is SGHAT, CDR2 FQNNGV, per germline.

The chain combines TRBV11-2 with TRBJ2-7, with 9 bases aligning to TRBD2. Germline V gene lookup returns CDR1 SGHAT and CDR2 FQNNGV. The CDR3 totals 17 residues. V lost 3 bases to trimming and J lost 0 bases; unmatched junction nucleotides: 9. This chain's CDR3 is CASSFGGGGGASYEQYF. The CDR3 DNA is TGTGCCAGCAGCTTCGGGGGGGGCGGGGGGGCCTCCTACGAGCAGTACTTC.

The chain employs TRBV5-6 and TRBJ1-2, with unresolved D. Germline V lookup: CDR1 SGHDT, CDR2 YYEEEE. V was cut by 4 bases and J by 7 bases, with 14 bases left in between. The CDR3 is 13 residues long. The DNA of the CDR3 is TGTGCCAGCAGCATACCGGGATTCGGTGGCTACACCTTC. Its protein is CASSIPGFGGYTF. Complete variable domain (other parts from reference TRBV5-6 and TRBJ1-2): DAGVTQSPTHLIKTRGQQVTLRCSPKSGHDTVSWYQQALGQGPQFIFQYYEEEERQRGNFPDRFSGHQFPNYSSELNVNALLLGDSALYLCASSIPGFGGYTFGSGTRLTVV.

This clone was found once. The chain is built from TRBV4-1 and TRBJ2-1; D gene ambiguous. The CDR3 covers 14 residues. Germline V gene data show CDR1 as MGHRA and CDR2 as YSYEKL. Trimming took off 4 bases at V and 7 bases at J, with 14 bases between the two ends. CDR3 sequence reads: CASSRPLNGNEQFF. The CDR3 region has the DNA TGCGCCAGCAGCCGACCTTTGAACGGGAATGAGCAGTTCTTC.

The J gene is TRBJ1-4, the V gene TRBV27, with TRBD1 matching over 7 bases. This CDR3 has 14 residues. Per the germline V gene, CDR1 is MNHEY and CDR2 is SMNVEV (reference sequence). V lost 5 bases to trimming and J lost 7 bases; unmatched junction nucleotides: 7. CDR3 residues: CASSQDRTTEKLFF. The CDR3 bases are TGTGCCAGCAGTCAGGACAGGACGACTGAAAAACTGTTTTTT.

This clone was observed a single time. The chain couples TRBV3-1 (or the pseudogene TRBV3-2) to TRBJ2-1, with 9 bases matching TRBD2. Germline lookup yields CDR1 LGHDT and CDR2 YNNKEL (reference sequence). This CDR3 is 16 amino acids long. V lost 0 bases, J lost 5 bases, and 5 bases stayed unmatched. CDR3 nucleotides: TGTGCCAGCAGCCAAGATGTGACTAGCGGACACAATGAGCAGTTCTTC. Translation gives CASSQDVTSGHNEQFF.

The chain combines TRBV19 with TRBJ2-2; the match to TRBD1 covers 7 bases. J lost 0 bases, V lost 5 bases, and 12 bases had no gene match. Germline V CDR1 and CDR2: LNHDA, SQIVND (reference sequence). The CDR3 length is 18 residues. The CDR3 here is CASSRPAAGTANTGELFF. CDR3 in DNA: TGTGCCAGTAGTCGCCCCGCCGCCGGGACAGCGAACACCGGGGAGCTGTTTTTT.

Here the CDR3 DNA reads TGCAGCGTTGAAGGGGGCAGCCTGGGATACGAGCAGTACTTC. Translated: CSVEGGSLGYEQYF. The J gene is TRBJ2-7, the V gene TRBV29-1, with a tentative D call TRBD1 (5 bases). The ends were cut back, 1 base at V and 4 bases at J, with 14 bases in the middle. This CDR3 comprises 14 residues. CDR1 SQVTM and CDR2 ANQGSEA come from the germline V gene.

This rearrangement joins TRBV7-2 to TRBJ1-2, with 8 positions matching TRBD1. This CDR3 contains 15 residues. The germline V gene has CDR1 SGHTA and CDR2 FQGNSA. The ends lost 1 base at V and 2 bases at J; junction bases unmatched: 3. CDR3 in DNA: TGTGCCAGCAGCTTAGTCACAGGGGGGAACTATGGCTACACCTTC. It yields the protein CASSLVTGGNYGYTF. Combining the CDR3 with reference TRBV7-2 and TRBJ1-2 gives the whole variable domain GAGVSQSPSNKVTEKGKDVELRCDPISGHTALYWYRQSLGQGLEFLIYFQGNSAPDKSGLPSDRFSAERTGGSVSTLTIQRTQQEDSAVYLCASSLVTGGNYGYTFGSGTRLTVV.

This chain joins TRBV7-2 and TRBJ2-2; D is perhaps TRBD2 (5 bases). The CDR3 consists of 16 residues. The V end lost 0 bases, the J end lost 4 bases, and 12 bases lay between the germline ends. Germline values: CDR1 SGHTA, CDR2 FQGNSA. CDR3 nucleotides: TGTGCCAGCAGCTTAGCTCGCGCGGACTTCACCGGGGAGCTGTTTTTT. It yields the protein CASSLARADFTGELFF.

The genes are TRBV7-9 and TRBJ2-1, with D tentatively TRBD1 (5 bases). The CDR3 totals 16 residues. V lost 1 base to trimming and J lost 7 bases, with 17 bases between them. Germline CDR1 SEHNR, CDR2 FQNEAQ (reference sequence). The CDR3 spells CASSLDTGRARNEQFF. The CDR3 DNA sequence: TGTGCCAGCAGCTTAGATACAGGAAGGGCTCGAAATGAGCAGTTCTTC.

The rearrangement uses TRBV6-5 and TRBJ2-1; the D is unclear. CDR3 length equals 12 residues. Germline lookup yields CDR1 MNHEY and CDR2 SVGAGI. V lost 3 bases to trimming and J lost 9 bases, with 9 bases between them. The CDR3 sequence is CASSYSLGEQFF. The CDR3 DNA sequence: TGTGCCAGCAGTTATTCACTCGGTGAGCAGTTCTTC.

The CDR3 DNA is TGTGCCAGCAGTTACTCGGGGGCCAGGAACGGGGAGCAGTACTTC. It translates to CASSYSGARNGEQYF. The chain combines TRBV6-2 or TRBV6-3 with TRBJ2-7; possible D gene TRBD1, 6 bases. Germline V gene sequence: CDR1 MNHEY, CDR2 SVGEGT. The CDR3 spans 15 residues. Trimming shortened V by 0 bases and J by 7 bases, and 16 bases separated the two germline ends.

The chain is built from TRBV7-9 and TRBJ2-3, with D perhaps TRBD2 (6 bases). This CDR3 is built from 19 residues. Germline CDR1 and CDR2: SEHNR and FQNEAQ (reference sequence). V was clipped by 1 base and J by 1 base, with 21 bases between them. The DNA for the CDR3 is TGTGCCAGCAGCTTAGGGTATTCTAGCGCTCCCCAGGGCACAGATACGCAGTATTTT. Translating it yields CASSLGYSSAPQGTDTQYF.